These 32 T cell receptor beta chains originate from one sample sequenced in a study of beta chain features in type 1 diabetes. As every portion of the isolated RNA was reverse transcribed, the sequencing read expressed TCRB transcripts. The assay was immunoSEQ multiplex PCR, and TCRdb's table has in-frame clones only and misses some. Counted here are around 500,000 clones, approximately 10% occurring once; the ten biggest clones make up over 0.04%. The specimen was naive CD4+ T cells from blood. Receptors were obtained from a woman aged 18-30 years in good health.

The chain has TRBV7-2 and TRBJ2-5; 8 nucleotides align to TRBD1. The length of the CDR3 is 16 residues. The trim removed 5 bases at V and 4 bases at J, leaving 12 bases unmatched. CDR1 and CDR2 (germline): SGHTA, FQGNSA. The CDR3 spells CASSPTRTGLGETQYF. The CDR3 nucleotides are TGTGCCAGCAGCCCCACCCGGACAGGGCTAGGAGAGACCCAGTACTTC. The variable domain in full, completed from reference TRBV7-2 and TRBJ2-5, reads GAGVSQSPSNKVTEKGKDVELRCDPISGHTALYWYRQSLGQGLEFLIYFQGNSAPDKSGLPSDRFSAERTGGSVSTLTIQRTQQEDSAVYLCASSPTRTGLGETQYFGPGTRLLVL.

The chain uses TRBV15 and TRBJ1-6, with D unclear. Germline V gene data show CDR1 as LNHNV and CDR2 as YYDKDF (reference sequence). This CDR3 spans 13 amino acids. Trimming cost V 1 base and J 9 bases, with 7 bases left between them. The CDR3 sequence: CATSRAELSPLHF. The CDR3 DNA follows: TGTGCCACCAGCAGAGCAGAGCTTTCACCCCTCCACTTT.

This clone was seen more than once but under ten times. J is TRBJ2-5 and V is TRBV4-2; D is perhaps TRBD2 (6 bases). The germline V and J ends were trimmed by 1 base and 2 bases, with 14 bases remaining between them. The germline V gene encodes CDR1 LGHNA and CDR2 YNFKEQ. CDR3 length: 16 residues. The DNA of the CDR3 is TGTGCCAGCAGCCAAGCGTCGGCGGGGAATCAAGAGACCCAGTACTTC. Amino acid sequence: CASSQASAGNQETQYF.

The chain links TRBV6-6 to TRBJ1-5; 7 bases match TRBD1. The CDR3 runs 12 residues. Germline-derived CDR1 and CDR2 are MNHNY and SVGAGI (reference sequence). The J segment lost 5 bases and the V segment lost 8 bases, leaving 3 bases of the junction unmatched. The DNA of the CDR3 is TGTGCCAGCCGACAGGGCGATCAGCCCCAGCATTTT. It encodes CASRQGDQPQHF.

This clone showed up just a few times. The chain carries TRBV2 and TRBJ2-3; D remains ambiguous. CDR1 and CDR2 from the germline V gene are SNHLY and FYNNEI. This CDR3 has 12 amino acids. Trimming took 4 bases from V and 7 from J, leaving 9 bases between them. CDR3 amino acids: CASSAGLYTQYF. The CDR3 nucleotides are TGTGCCAGCAGTGCAGGTCTCTATACGCAGTATTTT.

The genes are TRBV6-1 and TRBJ2-7, with TRBD1 identical over 11 bases. This CDR3 comprises 14 residues. Per the germline V gene, CDR1 is MNHNS and CDR2 is SASEGT. The J segment lost 2 bases and the V segment lost 8 bases, leaving 5 bases of the junction unmatched. CDR3 DNA sequence: TGTGCCAGCCGCCTGGGACAGGGGGCCTACGAGCAGTACGTC. Translated: CASRLGQGAYEQYV.

J is TRBJ2-1 and V is TRBV7-6; no clear D. From germline, CDR1 is SGHVS and CDR2 FNYEAQ. The CDR3 has 11 residues. Trimming took off 2 bases at V and 7 bases at J, with 3 bases between the two ends. The CDR3 spells CASSLKNEQFF. CDR3 in DNA: TGTGCCAGCAGCTTAAAAAATGAGCAGTTCTTC.

This rearrangement joins TRBV30 to TRBJ2-1; 10 bases are a match to TRBD2. The junction had 19 bases not matched to a gene; V was cut back by 2 bases and J by 12 bases. This CDR3 has 17 residues. In germline, CDR1 is GTSNPN, CDR2 SVGIG (reference sequence). CDR3 sequence: CAWSWKRPLAGVVRQFF. The CDR3 DNA reads TGTGCCTGGAGTTGGAAAAGACCGCTAGCGGGAGTGGTACGGCAGTTCTTC. Complete variable domain (other parts from reference TRBV30 and TRBJ2-1): SQTIHQWPATLVQPVGSPLSLECTVEGTSNPNLYWYRQAAGRGLQLLFYSVGIGQISSEVPQNLSASRPQDRQFILSSKKLLLSDSGFYLCAWSWKRPLAGVVRQFFGPGTRLTVL.

The V gene is TRBV18, the J gene TRBJ1-1; 7 nucleotides align to TRBD1. Germline trimming cut 1 base from V and 1 base from J; bases unmatched to any gene: 12. From germline, CDR1 is KGHSH and CDR2 LQKENI. The CDR3 contains 18 residues. CDR3 DNA: TGTGCCAGCTCACCACTCCCGACAGGGAGGGAGAAGAACACTGAAGCTTTCTTT. Its protein is CASSPLPTGREKNTEAFF.

The V gene is TRBV28, the J gene TRBJ1-6; the match to TRBD1 covers 8 bases. There are 14 residues in the CDR3. Germline V lookup: CDR1 MDHEN, CDR2 SYDVKM. Germline trimming cut 6 bases from V and 8 bases from J; bases unmatched to any gene: 6. The CDR3: CASSEDRVHSPLHF. The DNA for the CDR3 is TGTGCCAGCAGCGAGGACAGGGTCCATTCACCCCTCCACTTT.

The table lists this clone with a few counts. CDR3: CASSLVSSGANVLTF. In DNA form, the CDR3 reads TGTGCCAGCAGTCTTGTGAGCTCTGGGGCCAACGTCCTGACTTTC. V is TRBV2 and J is TRBJ2-6; D gene ambiguous. This CDR3 contains 15 residues. CDR1 is SNHLY and CDR2 is FYNNEI in the germline V gene. V was clipped by 5 bases and J by 0 bases, with 8 bases between them.

This clone was picked up a small number of times. The rearrangement uses TRBV9 and TRBJ2-2; D remains ambiguous. Germline CDR1 and CDR2: SGDLS and YYNGEE. This CDR3 is built from 15 residues. V was clipped by 4 bases and J by 1 base, with 11 bases between them. This CDR3 reads CASSPRGQNTGELFF. DNA for the CDR3: TGTGCCAGCAGCCCCAGAGGCCAGAACACCGGGGAGCTGTTTTTT. Full variable domain (outside the CDR3, taken from reference TRBV9 and TRBJ2-2): DSGVTQTPKHLITATGQRVTLRCSPRSGDLSVYWYQQSLDQGLQFLIQYYNGEERAKGNILERFSAQQFPDLHSELNLSSLELGDSALYFCASSPRGQNTGELFFGEGSRLTVL.

The V gene is TRBV5-4, the J gene TRBJ1-1; D is unclear. CDR1 SGHNT and CDR2 YYREEE come from the germline V gene (reference sequence). V shed 0 bases and J shed 4 bases, with 10 bases lying between them. The CDR3 spans 14 residues. CDR3: CASSLAVGITEAFF. Written as DNA, the CDR3 is TGTGCCAGCAGCTTGGCAGTAGGGATCACTGAAGCTTTCTTT.

This clone was counted a few times. The chain employs TRBV7-2 and TRBJ1-2; D is undetermined. V was trimmed by 5 bases and J by 7 bases, leaving 20 bases between them. The CDR3 is 15 residues long. Germline-derived CDR1 and CDR2 are SGHTA and FQGNSA. Here the CDR3 reads CASSLFNVRGFGYTF. The CDR3, as DNA: TGTGCCAGCAGCCTCTTCAACGTTCGTGGGTTTGGCTACACCTTC.

This clone occurred a few times. The sample holds other DNA sequences that translate to the same CDR3. The chain uses TRBV7-2 and TRBJ2-1, with a tentative D call TRBD1 (5 bases). Trimming removed 3 bases from V and 4 bases from J, with 7 bases in between. Germline loops: CDR1 SGHTA, CDR2 FQGNSA. This CDR3 contains 13 residues. CDR3 DNA sequence: TGTGCCAGCAGCTTTACAGGATACAATGAGCAGTTCTTC. Amino acid sequence: CASSFTGYNEQFF.

The table lists this clone with a few counts. V is TRBV4-3 and J is TRBJ2-6; D may be TRBD1 (6 bases). CDR3 length equals 15 residues. V was cut by 8 bases and J by 2 bases, with 13 bases left in between. Germline loops: CDR1 LGHNA, CDR2 YSLEER. The DNA for the CDR3 is TGCGCCAGCTCAATTACAGGGACTGGGGCCAACGTCCTGACTTTC. Translation: CASSITGTGANVLTF.

The CDR3 bases are TGCAGCGTCCCACGCACCGGACAGGGGACGTCTGGCTACACCTTC. The encoded protein is CSVPRTGQGTSGYTF. The V and J genes are TRBV29-1 and TRBJ1-2; 9 bases match TRBD1. The CDR3 is 15 amino acids. Trimming at V came to 6 bases and at J to 7 bases, leaving 15 bases not matched to a gene. CDR1 is SQVTM, CDR2 ANQGSEA, per germline.

The table lists this clone with a few counts. Other DNA sequences in this sample translate to the same CDR3. The chain couples TRBV7-2 to TRBJ2-7; the D is unclear. Germline V gene sequence: CDR1 SGHTA, CDR2 FQGNSA. The CDR3 length is 11 residues. Trimming took 2 bases from V and 3 from J, leaving 2 bases between them. This CDR3 is CASSLYYEQYF. The DNA for the CDR3 is TGTGCCAGCAGCTTATACTACGAGCAGTACTTC.

The V call is TRBV7-9, the J call TRBJ2-1, with 13 bases that match TRBD2. Germline CDR1 and CDR2: SEHNR and FQNEAQ (reference sequence). This CDR3 has 19 residues. J gave up 1 base and V 5 bases, and 11 bases lay outside the gene matches. The chain's CDR3 is CASSQGLAGVLQSYNEQFF. In DNA form, the CDR3 reads TGTGCCAGCAGCCAAGGACTAGCGGGAGTACTCCAATCCTACAATGAGCAGTTCTTC.

This clone was observed a handful of times. J is TRBJ1-5 and V is TRBV7-2; unclear D gene. Trimming cost V 3 bases and J 3 bases, with 9 bases left between them. Germline-derived CDR1 and CDR2 are SGHTA and FQGNSA. There are 14 residues in the CDR3. CDR3 in DNA: TGTGCCAGCAGCTTGCACAGCCTCAATCAGCCCCAGCATTTT. Translating gives CASSLHSLNQPQHF.

The V gene is TRBV5-1, the J gene TRBJ2-3, with TRBD1 matching 10 bases. J gave up 4 bases and V 4 bases, and 6 bases lay outside the gene matches. The length of the CDR3 is 15 residues. From germline, CDR1 is SGHRS and CDR2 YFSETQ. The CDR3 DNA sequence: TGCGCCAGCAGCCCGGGGACAGGGGCGGCAGATACGCAGTATTTT. It specifies CASSPGTGAADTQYF.

The rearrangement joins TRBV4-3 to TRBJ2-1; a possible D gene is TRBD2 (6 bases). CDR3 length: 17 amino acids. V was trimmed by 0 bases and J by 0 bases, leaving 12 bases between them. CDR1 and CDR2 (germline): LGHNA, YSLEER. The CDR3 DNA is TGCGCCAGCAGCCAAGATCTTCTGCGGGGCTCCTACAATGAGCAGTTCTTC. This gives the protein CASSQDLLRGSYNEQFF.

J is TRBJ2-3 and V is TRBV7-2; 10 bases fit TRBD1. Germline V gives CDR1 SGHTA, CDR2 FQGNSA. V was pared by 5 bases and J by 4 bases, with 3 bases of the junction left unmatched. The CDR3 is 14 amino acids. The CDR3, as DNA: TGTGCCAGCAGCACAGACAGGGGGCCAGATACGCAGTATTTT. As protein: CASSTDRGPDTQYF.

Only a few counts were recorded for this clone. This chain joins TRBV30 and TRBJ2-5; 8 positions agree with TRBD2. The better agreement between TRBJ2-7 and the DNA end casts doubt on the J call. Germline CDR1 and CDR2: GTSNPN and SVGIG (reference sequence). The CDR3 has 14 residues. CDR3 amino acids: CAWSVLAESYEQYF. The CDR3 DNA sequence: TGTGCCTGGAGTGTACTAGCGGAGTCCTACGAGCAGTACTTC.

The CDR3 nucleotides read TGTGCCAGCAGCATCACCGGGACTAGCGGAAATGAGCAGTTCTTC. It yields the protein CASSITGTSGNEQFF. The chain recombines TRBV7-9 with TRBJ2-1; TRBD2 matches at 11 bases. Germline V lookup: CDR1 SEHNR, CDR2 FQNEAQ (reference sequence). Trimming took 5 bases from V and 7 from J; bases not matched to a gene: 7. The CDR3 contains 15 residues.

The rearrangement uses TRBV28 and TRBJ2-7; tentative D call: TRBD2 (6 bases). This CDR3 comprises 14 residues. The germline V gene encodes CDR1 MDHEN and CDR2 SYDVKM. V lost 2 bases and J 2 bases, leaving 10 bases between the germline ends. The CDR3: CASSLTGVPYEQYV. CDR3 coding DNA: TGTGCCAGCAGTTTAACGGGGGTTCCCTACGAGCAGTACGTC.

This clone was observed a few times. The CDR3 here is CASSSRVRTDTQYF. DNA for the CDR3: TGTGCCAGCAGTTCTCGTGTTCGGACAGATACGCAGTATTTT. The J gene is TRBJ2-3, the V gene TRBV6-5; D remains ambiguous. V shed 4 bases and J shed 3 bases, with 11 bases lying between them. Germline lookup yields CDR1 MNHEY and CDR2 SVGAGI. This CDR3 region has 14 residues.

The rearrangement joins TRBV21-1 to TRBJ2-7; TRBD1, the D gene given by the table, was not confirmed from the DNA. TRBV21-1 is a known pseudogene. The CDR3 is made up of 14 amino acids. CDR3 sequence (DNA): TGTGCCAGCAGCAATCGGGACAGAACCTACGAGCAGTACGTC. Its protein product is CASSNRDRTYEQYV.

This clone has only a few counts. The J gene is TRBJ1-1, the V gene TRBV18; no clear D gene. Trimming took off 6 bases at V and 3 bases at J, with 23 bases between the two ends. The CDR3 consists of 17 residues. Germline values: CDR1 KGHSH, CDR2 LQKENI. The CDR3 nucleotides are TGTGCCAGCTCCCCAATTCGTTCCGGGCCCCCAGACACTGAAGCTTTCTTT. This codes for CASSPIRSGPPDTEAFF.

V and J are TRBV20-1 and TRBJ1-4; a possible D gene is TRBD1 (5 bases). The germline V and J ends were trimmed by 7 bases and 6 bases, with 9 bases remaining between them. The CDR3 covers 11 residues. Looked up from germline, CDR1 is DFQATT and CDR2 is SNEGSKA (reference sequence). CDR3 sequence reads: CSGREDEKLFF. DNA of the CDR3: TGCAGTGGCAGGGAGGATGAAAAACTGTTTTTT.

Only a few counts were recorded for this clone. This chain uses TRBV7-2 with TRBJ2-5; D perhaps matches TRBD2 (6 bases). V was pared by 1 base and J by 5 bases, with 8 bases between. Germline CDR1 reads SGHTA; CDR2 reads FQGNSA. This CDR3 spans 13 amino acids. In nucleotides, the CDR3 is TGTGCCAGCAGCTTAGAAAGCGGGGAGACCCAGTACTTC. It is translated as CASSLESGETQYF.

The V and J genes are TRBV29-1 and TRBJ1-1; D unclear. With 8 bases removed from V and 2 bases from J, the gap between germline ends came to 9 bases. This CDR3 has 11 residues. The germline gives CDR1 SQVTM, CDR2 ANQGSEA. CDR3 region: CSTYSNTEAFF. DNA of the CDR3: TGCAGCACGTACAGTAACACTGAAGCTTTCTTT. The whole variable domain, filled in from reference TRBV29-1 and TRBJ1-1, reads SAVISQKPSRDICQRGTSLTIQCQVDSQVTMMFWYRQQPGQSLTLIATANQGSEATYESGFVIDKFPISRPNLTFSTLTVSNMSPEDSSIYLCSTYSNTEAFFGQGTRLTVV.